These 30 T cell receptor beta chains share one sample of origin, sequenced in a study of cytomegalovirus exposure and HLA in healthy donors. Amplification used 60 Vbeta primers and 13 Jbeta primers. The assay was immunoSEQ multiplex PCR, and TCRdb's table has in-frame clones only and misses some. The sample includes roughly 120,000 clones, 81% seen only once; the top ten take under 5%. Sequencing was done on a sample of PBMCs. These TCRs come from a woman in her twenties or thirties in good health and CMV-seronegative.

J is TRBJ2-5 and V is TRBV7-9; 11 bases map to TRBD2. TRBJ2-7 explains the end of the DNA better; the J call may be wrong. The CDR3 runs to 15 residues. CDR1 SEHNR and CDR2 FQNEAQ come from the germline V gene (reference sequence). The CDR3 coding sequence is TGTGCCAGCAGCCCCGTGACTAGCGGGAATTACGAGCAGTACTTC. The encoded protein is CASSPVTSGNYEQYF.

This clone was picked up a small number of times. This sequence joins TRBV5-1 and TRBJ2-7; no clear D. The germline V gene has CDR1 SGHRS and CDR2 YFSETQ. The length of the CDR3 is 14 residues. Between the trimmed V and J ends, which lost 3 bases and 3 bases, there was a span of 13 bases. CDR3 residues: CASSSTTGDYEQYF. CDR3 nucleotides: TGCGCCAGCAGCTCGACGACTGGAGACTACGAGCAGTACTTC.

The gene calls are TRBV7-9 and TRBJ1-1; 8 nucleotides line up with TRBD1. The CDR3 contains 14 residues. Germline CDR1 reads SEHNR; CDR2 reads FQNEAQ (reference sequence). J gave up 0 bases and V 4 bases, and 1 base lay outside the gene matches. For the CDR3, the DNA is TGTGCCAGCAGCTCGACAGGGGTGAACACTGAAGCTTTCTTT. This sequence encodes CASSSTGVNTEAFF. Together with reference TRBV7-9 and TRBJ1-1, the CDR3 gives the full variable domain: DTGVSQNPRHKITKRGQNVTFRCDPISEHNRLYWYRQTLGQGPEFLTYFQNEAQLEKSRLLSDRFSAERPKGSFSTLEIQRTEQGDSAMYLCASSSTGVNTEAFFGQGTRLTVV.

The DNA for the CDR3 is TGCAGCGTTGAGATAGCCTACGAGCAGTACTTC. As protein: CSVEIAYEQYF. The chain joins TRBV29-1 to TRBJ2-7; D remains ambiguous. Trimming cost V 3 bases and J 2 bases, with 5 bases left between them. This CDR3 is built from 11 residues. The germline gives CDR1 SQVTM, CDR2 ANQGSEA.

The CDR3 nucleotides are TGTGCCAGCAGCCAAGATTTCGGCGGGAGGTCAGAGACCCAGTACTTC. It encodes CASSQDFGGRSETQYF. This rearrangement joins TRBV4-2 to TRBJ2-5; TRBD2 matches at 8 bases. CDR1 and CDR2 from the germline V gene are LGHNA and YNFKEQ. V lost 0 bases, J lost 4 bases, and 7 bases stayed unmatched. CDR3 length equals 16 residues.

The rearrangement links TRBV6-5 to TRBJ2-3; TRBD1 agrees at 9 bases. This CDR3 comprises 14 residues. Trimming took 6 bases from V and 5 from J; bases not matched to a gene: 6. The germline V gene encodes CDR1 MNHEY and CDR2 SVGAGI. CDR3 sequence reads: CASRGDREIDTQYF. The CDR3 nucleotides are TGTGCCAGCAGGGGGGACAGGGAAATAGATACGCAGTATTTT.

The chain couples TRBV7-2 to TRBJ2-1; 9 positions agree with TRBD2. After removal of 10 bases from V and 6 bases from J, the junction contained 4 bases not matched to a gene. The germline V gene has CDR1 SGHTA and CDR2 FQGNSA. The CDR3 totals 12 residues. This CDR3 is CAKSSGSNEQFF. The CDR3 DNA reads TGTGCCAAAAGTAGCGGGAGCAATGAGCAGTTCTTC.

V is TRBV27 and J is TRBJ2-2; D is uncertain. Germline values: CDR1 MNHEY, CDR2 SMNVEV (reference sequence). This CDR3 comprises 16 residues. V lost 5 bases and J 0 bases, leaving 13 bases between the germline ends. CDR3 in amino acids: CASSVTVGTNTGELFF. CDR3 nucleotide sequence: TGTGCCAGCAGTGTCACAGTTGGAACGAACACCGGGGAGCTGTTTTTT.

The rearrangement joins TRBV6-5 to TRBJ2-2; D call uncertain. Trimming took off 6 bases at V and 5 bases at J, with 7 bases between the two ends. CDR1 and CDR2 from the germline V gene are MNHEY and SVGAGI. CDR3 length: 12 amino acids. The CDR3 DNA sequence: TGTGCCAGCAGCCGGGTTACCGGGGAGCTGTTTTTT. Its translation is CASSRVTGELFF.

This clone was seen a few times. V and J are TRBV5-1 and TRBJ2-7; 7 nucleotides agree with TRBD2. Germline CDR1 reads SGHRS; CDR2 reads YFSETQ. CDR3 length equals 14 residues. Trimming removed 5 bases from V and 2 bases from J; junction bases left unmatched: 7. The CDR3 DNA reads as TGCGCCAGCAGGCCACTAGCGAATACCTACGAGCAGTACTTC. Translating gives CASRPLANTYEQYF.

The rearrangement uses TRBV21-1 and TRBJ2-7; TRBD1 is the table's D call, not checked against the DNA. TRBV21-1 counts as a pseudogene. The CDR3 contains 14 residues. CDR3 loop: CASSKATGEREQYF. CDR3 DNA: TGTGCCAGCAGCAAAGCGACAGGGGAACGCGAGCAGTACTTC.

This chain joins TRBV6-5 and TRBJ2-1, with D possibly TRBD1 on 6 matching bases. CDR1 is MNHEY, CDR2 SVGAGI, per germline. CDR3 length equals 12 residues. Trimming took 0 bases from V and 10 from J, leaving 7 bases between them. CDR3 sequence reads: CASSYSTGEQFF. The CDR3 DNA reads TGTGCCAGCAGTTACTCAACAGGGGAGCAGTTCTTC.

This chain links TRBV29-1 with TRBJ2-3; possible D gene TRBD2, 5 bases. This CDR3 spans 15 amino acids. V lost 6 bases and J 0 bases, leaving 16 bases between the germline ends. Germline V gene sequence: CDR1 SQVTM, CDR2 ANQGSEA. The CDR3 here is CSVGTSGDSTDTQYF. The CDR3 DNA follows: TGCAGCGTCGGTACCAGCGGAGATAGCACAGATACGCAGTATTTT.

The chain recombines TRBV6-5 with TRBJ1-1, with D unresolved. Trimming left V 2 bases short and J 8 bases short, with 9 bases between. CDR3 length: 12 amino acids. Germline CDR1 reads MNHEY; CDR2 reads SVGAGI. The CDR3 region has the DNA TGTGCCAGCAGTTACATCGGGAGGGAAGCTTTCTTT. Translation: CASSYIGREAFF.

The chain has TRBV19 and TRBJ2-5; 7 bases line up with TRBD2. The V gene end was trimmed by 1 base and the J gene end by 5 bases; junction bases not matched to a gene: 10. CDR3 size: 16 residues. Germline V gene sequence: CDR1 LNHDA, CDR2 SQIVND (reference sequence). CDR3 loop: CASSIGLAARLETQYF. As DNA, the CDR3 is TGTGCCAGTAGTATAGGTCTAGCGGCTAGGTTGGAGACCCAGTACTTC. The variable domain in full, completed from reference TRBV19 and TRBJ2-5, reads DGGITQSPKYLFRKEGQNVTLSCEQNLNHDAMYWYRQDPGQGLRLIYYSQIVNDFQKGDIAEGYSVSREKKESFPLTVTSAQKNPTAFYLCASSIGLAARLETQYFGPGTRLLVL.

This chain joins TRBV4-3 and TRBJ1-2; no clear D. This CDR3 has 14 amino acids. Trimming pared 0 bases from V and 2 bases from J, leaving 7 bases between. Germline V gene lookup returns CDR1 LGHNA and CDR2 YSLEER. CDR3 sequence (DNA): TGCGCCAGCAGCCAAGACAGCGTCAACTATGGCTACACCTTC. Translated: CASSQDSVNYGYTF.

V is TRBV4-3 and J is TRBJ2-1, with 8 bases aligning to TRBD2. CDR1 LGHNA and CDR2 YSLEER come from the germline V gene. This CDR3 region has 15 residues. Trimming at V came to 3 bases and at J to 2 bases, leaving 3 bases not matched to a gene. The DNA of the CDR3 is TGCGCCAGCAGCCACACGGGAGGGCCCTACAATGAGCAGTTCTTC. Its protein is CASSHTGGPYNEQFF.

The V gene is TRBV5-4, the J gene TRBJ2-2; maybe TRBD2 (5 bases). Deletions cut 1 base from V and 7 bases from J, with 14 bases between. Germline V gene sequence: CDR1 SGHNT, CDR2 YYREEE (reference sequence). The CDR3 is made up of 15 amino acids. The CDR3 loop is CASSLLGSLVGELFF. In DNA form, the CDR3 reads TGTGCCAGCAGCTTGTTAGGGAGTTTGGTCGGGGAGCTGTTTTTT.

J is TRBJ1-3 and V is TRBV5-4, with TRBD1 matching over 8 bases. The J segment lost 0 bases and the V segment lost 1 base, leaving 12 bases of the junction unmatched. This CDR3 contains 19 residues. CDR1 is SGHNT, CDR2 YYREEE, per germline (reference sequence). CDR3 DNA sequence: TGTGCCAGCAGCTTGCTTGCAGGGGGCCCGGAAGGCTCTGGAAACACCATATATTTT. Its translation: CASSLLAGGPEGSGNTIYF.

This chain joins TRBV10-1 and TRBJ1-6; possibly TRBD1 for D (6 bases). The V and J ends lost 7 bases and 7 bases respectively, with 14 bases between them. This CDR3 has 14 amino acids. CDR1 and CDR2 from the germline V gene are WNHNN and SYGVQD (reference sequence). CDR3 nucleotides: TGCGCCAGCATACCGTGGACAGCCAATTCACCCCTCCACTTT. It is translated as CASIPWTANSPLHF.

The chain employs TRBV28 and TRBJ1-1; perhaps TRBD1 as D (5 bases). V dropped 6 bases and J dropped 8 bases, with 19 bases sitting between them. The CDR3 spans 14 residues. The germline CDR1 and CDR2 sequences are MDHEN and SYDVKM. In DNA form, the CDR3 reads TGTGCCAGCAGGGTGAGGGACTCGGGCCTAGAAGCTTTCTTT. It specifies CASRVRDSGLEAFF. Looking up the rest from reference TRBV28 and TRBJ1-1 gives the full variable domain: DVKVTQSSRYLVKRTGEKVFLECVQDMDHENMFWYRQDPGLGLRLIYFSYDVKMKEKGDIPEGYSVSREKKERFSLILESASTNQTSMYLCASRVRDSGLEAFFGQGTRLTVV.

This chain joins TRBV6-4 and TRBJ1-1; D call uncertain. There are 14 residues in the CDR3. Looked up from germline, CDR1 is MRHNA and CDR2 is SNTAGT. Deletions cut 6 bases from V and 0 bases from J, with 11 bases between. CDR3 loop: CASRQTGMNTEAFF. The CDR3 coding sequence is TGTGCCAGCAGACAGACGGGGATGAACACTGAAGCTTTCTTT.

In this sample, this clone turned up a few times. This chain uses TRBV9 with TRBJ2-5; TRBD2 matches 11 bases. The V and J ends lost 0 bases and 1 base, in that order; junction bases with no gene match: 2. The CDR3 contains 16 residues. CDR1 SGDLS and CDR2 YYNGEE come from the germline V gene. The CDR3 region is CASSVGTSGLQETQYF. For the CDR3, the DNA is TGTGCCAGCAGCGTAGGGACTAGCGGGCTCCAAGAGACCCAGTACTTC. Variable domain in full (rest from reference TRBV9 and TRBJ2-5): DSGVTQTPKHLITATGQRVTLRCSPRSGDLSVYWYQQSLDQGLQFLIQYYNGEERAKGNILERFSAQQFPDLHSELNLSSLELGDSALYFCASSVGTSGLQETQYFGPGTRLLVL.

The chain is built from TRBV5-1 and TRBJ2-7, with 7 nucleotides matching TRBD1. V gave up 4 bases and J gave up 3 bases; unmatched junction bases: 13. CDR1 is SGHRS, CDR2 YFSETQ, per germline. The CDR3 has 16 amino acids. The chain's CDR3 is CASSPGNRDSLYEQYF. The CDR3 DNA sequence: TGCGCCAGCAGCCCCGGAAACCGGGACAGCCTCTACGAGCAGTACTTC.

The CDR3 sequence: CASSPSSDTEAFF. CDR3 coding DNA: TGTGCCAGCTCACCCAGCAGCGACACTGAAGCTTTCTTT. This chain connects TRBV18 to TRBJ1-1; D gene uncertain. The CDR3 totals 13 residues. Germline V gene data show CDR1 as KGHSH and CDR2 as LQKENI. V gave up 3 bases and J gave up 3 bases, with 8 bases separating them.

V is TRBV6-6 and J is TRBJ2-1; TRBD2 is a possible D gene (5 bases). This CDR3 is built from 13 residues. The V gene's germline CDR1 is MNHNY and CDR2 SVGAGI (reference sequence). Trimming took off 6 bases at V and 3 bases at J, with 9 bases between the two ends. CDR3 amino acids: CASSLLDYNEQFF. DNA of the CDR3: TGTGCCAGCAGCCTACTAGACTACAATGAGCAGTTCTTC.

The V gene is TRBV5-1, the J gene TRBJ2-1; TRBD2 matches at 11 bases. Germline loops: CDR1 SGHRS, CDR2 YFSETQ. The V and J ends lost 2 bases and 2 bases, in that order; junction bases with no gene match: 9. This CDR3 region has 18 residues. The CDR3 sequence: CASSFYSGRARTYNEQFF. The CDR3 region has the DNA TGCGCCAGCAGCTTCTATAGCGGGAGGGCTCGAACCTACAATGAGCAGTTCTTC.

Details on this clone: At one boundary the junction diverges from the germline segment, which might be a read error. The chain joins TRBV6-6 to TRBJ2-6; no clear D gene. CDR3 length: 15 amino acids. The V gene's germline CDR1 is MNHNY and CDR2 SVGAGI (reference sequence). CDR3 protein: CASSDSTSGANVLTF. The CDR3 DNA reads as TGTGCCAGCAGTGACTCGACTTCTGGGGCCAACGTCCTGACTTTC.

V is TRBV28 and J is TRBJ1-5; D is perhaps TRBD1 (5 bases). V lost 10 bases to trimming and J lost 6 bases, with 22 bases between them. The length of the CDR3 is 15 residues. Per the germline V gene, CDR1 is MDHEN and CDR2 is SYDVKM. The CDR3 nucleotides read TGTGCCACTGGGGCGGTGGGGGGGGTAGGTCAGCCCCAGCATTTT. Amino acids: CATGAVGGVGQPQHF.

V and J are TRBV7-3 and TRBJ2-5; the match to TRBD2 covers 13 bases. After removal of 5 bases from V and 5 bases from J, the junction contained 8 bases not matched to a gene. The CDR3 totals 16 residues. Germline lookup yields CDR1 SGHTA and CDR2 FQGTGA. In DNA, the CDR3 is TGTGCCAGCAGCCGTATCGGGACTAGCGGGACGGAGACCCAGTACTTC. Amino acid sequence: CASSRIGTSGTETQYF.